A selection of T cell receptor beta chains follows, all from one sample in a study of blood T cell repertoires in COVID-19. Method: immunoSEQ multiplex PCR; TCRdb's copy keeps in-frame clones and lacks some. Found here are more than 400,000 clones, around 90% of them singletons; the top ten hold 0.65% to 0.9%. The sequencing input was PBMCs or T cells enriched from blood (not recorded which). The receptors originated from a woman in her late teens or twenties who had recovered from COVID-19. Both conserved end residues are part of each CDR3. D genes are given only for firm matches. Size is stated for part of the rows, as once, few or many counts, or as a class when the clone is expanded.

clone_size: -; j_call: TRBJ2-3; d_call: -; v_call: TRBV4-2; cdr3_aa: CASSQETGSTDTQYF; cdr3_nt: TGTGCCAGCAGCCAAGAAACGGGTAGCACAGATACGCAGTATTTT
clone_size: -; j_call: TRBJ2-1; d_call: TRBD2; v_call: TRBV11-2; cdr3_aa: CASSHTSGGRYNEQFF; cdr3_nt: TGTGCCAGCAGCCATACTAGCGGGGGCCGTTACAATGAGCAGTTCTTC
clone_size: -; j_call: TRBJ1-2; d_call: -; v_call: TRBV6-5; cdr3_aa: CASSPTVIYYGYTF; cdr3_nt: TGTGCCAGCAGCCCCACAGTGATTTACTATGGCTACACCTTC
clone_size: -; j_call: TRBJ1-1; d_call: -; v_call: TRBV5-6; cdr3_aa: CASSLAGGWETEAFF; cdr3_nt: TGTGCCAGCAGCCTGGCGGGGGGCTGGGAAACTGAAGCTTTCTTT
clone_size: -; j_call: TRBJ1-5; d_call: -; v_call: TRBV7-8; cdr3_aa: CASSSRTAGQPQHF; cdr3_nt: TGTGCCAGCAGCTCAAGGACAGCGGGACAGCCCCAGCATTTT
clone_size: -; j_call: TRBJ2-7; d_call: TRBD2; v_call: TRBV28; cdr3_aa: CASSPSGGPAYEQYF; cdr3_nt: TGTGCCAGCAGTCCGAGCGGGGGGCCAGCCTACGAGCAGTACTTC
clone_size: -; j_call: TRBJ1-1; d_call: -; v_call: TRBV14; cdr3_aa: CASSQDRDPIRNTEAFF; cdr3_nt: TGTGCCAGCAGCCAAGACAGGGATCCAATTCGAAACACTGAAGCTTTCTTT
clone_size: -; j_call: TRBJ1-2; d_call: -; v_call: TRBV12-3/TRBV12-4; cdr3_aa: CASSFSAGYGYTF; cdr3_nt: TGTGCCAGCAGTTTTTCGGCAGGATATGGCTACACCTTC
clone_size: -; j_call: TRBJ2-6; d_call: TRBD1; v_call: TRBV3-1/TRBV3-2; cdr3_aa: CASSQEGQGVGANVLTF; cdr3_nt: TGTGCCAGCAGCCAAGAGGGACAGGGTGTTGGGGCCAACGTCCTGACTTTC
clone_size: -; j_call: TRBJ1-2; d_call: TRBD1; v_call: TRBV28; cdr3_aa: CASSHGVGGYGYTF; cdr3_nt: TGTGCCAGCAGTCACGGGGTAGGGGGCTACGGCTACACCTTC
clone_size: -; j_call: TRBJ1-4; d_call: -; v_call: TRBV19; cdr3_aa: CASSIPGSNEKLFF; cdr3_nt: TGTGCCAGTAGTATTCCAGGATCTAATGAAAAACTGTTTTTT
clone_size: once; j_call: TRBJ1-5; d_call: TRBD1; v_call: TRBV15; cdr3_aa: CATRIGGQGGRQPQHF; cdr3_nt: TGTGCCACTAGAATAGGAGGGCAGGGGGGACGTCAGCCCCAGCATTTT
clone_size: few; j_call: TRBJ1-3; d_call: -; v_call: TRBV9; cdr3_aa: CASSQNSGGNTIYF; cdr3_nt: TGTGCCAGCAGCCAGAACTCCGGGGGGAACACCATATATTTT
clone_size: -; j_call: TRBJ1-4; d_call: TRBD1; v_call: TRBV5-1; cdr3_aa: CASSSPGQFNEKLFF; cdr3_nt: TGCGCCAGCAGCTCACCGGGACAGTTTAATGAAAAACTGTTTTTT
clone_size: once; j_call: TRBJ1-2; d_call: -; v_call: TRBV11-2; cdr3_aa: CASSLDTGNDYGYTF; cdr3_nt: TGTGCCAGCAGCTTAGATACAGGGAATGACTATGGCTACACCTTC
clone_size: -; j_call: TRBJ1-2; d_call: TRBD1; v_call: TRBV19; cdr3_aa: CASSLWTGFGYTF; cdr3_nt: TGTGCCAGTAGTTTATGGACAGGGTTTGGCTACACCTTC
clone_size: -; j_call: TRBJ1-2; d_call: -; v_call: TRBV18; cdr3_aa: CASSLQGSSNYGYTF; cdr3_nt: TGTGCCAGCTCCCTACAGGGATCCAGTAACTATGGCTACACCTTC
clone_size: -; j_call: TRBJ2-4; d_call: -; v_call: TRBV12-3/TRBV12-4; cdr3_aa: CASSGGAGNIQYF; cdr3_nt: TGTGCCAGCAGTGGGGGGGCGGGAAACATTCAGTACTTC
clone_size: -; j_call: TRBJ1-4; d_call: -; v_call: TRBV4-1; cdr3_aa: CASTVNGQIATNEKLFF; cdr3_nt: TGCGCCAGCACTGTGAATGGACAGATTGCAACTAATGAAAAACTGTTTTTT
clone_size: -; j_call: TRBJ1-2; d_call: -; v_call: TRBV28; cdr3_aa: CASSPGGFGYTF; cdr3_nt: TGTGCCAGCAGTCCCGGGGGTTTCGGCTACACCTTC
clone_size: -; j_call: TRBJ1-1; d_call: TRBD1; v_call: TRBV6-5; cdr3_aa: CASSYLGRTGGTEAFF; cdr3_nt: TGTGCCAGCAGTTACTTGGGCCGGACAGGGGGCACTGAAGCTTTCTTT
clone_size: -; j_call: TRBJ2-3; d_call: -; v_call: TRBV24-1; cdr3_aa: CATSAGLTDTQYF; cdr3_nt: TGTGCCACCAGTGCAGGGCTCACAGATACGCAGTATTTT
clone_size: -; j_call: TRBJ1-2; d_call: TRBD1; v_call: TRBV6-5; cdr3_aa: CASSYRDSSYGYTF; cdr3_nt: TGTGCCAGCAGTTACCGGGACAGCAGTTATGGCTACACCTTC
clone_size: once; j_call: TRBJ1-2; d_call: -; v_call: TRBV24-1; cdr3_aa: CATRRGSDGYTF; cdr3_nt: TGTGCCACCAGGAGGGGGTCTGATGGCTACACCTTC
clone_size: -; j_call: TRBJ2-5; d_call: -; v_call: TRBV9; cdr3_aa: CASSASDESWATQYF; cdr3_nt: TGTGCCAGCAGCGCTTCAGACGAATCCTGGGCGACCCAGTACTTC
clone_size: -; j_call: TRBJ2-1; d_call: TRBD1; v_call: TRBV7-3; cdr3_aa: CASSSGGDRPTYNEQFF; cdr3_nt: TGTGCCAGCAGCTCCGGTGGGGACAGGCCTACCTACAATGAGCAGTTCTTC
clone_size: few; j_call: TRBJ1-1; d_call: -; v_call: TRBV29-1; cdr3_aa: CSVYGGPYSGIEAFF; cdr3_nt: TGCAGCGTCTACGGGGGGCCCTACTCTGGTATTGAAGCTTTCTTT
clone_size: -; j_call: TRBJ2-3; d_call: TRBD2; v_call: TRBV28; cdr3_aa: CASSGTSGWWDTQYF; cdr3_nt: TGTGCCAGCTCGGGGACTAGCGGTTGGTGGGATACGCAGTATTTT
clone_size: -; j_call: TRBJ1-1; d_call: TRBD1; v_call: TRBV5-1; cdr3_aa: CASSFGQVNTEAFF; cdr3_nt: TGCGCCAGCAGCTTCGGACAGGTGAACACTGAAGCTTTCTTT
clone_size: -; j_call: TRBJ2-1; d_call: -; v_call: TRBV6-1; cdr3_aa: CASSEALGERNEQFF; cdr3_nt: TGTGCCAGCAGTGAAGCGCTAGGGGAAAGGAATGAGCAGTTCTTC
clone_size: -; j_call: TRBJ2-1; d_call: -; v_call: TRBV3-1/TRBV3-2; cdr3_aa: CASSPRQVAEQFF; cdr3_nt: TGTGCCAGCAGCCCCCGACAGGTAGCGGAGCAGTTCTTC
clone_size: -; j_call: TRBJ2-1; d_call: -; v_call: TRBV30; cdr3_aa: CAWSVWGDEQFF; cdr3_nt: TGTGCCTGGAGTGTATGGGGGGATGAGCAGTTCTTC
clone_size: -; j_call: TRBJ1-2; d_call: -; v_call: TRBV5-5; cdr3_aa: CASSLPTGLYGYTF; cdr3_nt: TGTGCCAGCAGCTTGCCCACAGGACTATATGGCTACACCTTC
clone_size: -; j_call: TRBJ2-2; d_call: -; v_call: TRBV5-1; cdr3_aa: CASSLRTTNTGELFF; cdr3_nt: TGCGCCAGCAGCTTAAGGACAACGAACACCGGGGAGCTGTTTTTT
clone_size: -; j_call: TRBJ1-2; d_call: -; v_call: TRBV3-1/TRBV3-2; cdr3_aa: CASSQGPTRYGYTF; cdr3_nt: TGTGCCAGCAGCCAAGGTCCGACCAGGTATGGCTACACCTTC
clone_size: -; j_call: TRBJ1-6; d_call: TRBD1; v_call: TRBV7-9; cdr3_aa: CASSLVGTGKSSYNSPLHF; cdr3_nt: TGTGCCAGCAGCTTAGTAGGGACAGGGAAAAGCTCCTATAATTCACCCCTCCACTTT